This T cell receptor beta chain appears in the sequencing data of a study of OX40 agonist ivuxolimab in advanced cancers. Study results and caveats: Partly responding patients at 0.1-3.0 mg/kg showed some of the smallest clonal expansion.

The data were produced by immunoSEQ multiplex PCR, yet TCRdb's version contains in-frame clones alone and is incomplete. The sample records more than 30,000 clones, about 92% being singletons. Trimming removed 7 bases at V and 2 bases at J, with 9 bases between. This CDR3 region has 13 residues. Germline V CDR1 and CDR2: LNHDA, SQIVND (reference sequence). With regard to this clone: Its cognate antigen is unknown.

The sample consisted of CD4+ or CD8+ T cells sorted from blood, taken in a trial of the OX40 agonist ivuxolimab. The chain couples TRBV19 to TRBJ1-5; D unresolved. This receptor was identified in an adult with an advanced solid tumor such as melanoma, head and neck, liver or kidney cancer. The CDR3 region is CASKYFGNQPQHF. The CDR3 bases are TGTGCCAGTAAATACTTTGGCAATCAGCCCCAGCATTTT.